The clone carrying this TCR beta chain was observed at least ten times. For the diagnoses, clinical symptoms, serum thyroxine and TRAb, thyroid ultrasound and orbital computed tomography were used. The sample belongs to a study of T cells in Graves' hyperthyroidism and ophthalmopathy. Turning to the study itself: Prior to any treatment, at the point of initial diagnosis, peripheral blood was collected.

TCR beta CDR3 sequences were amplified from RNA transcripts. TCR CDR3 underwent first-round RT-PCR with the HTBI primer set. TCRdb fed the multiplex PCR reads into MiXCR, producing one record per CDR3 protein. The table has 240,000 or so distinct CDR3 sequences, around 15% seen once. The CDR3 length is 15 residues. Germline assignment: CDR1 MNHEY and CDR2 SMNVEV (reference sequence). Trimming stripped 3 bases from V and 4 bases from J, with 10 bases between. This sequence joins TRBV27 and TRBJ1-6, with D uncertain. Source material: blood. The sequence was obtained from a woman under 30 with Graves' ophthalmopathy. CDR3 loop: CASSFVGDYNSPLHF. The CDR3 DNA is TGTGCCAGCAGTTTCGTTGGAGATTATAATTCACCCCTCCACTTT.